The rows below give T cell receptor beta chains drawn from one sample of a study of CXCR3-negative and CXCR3-positive naive CD8 T cells. No DNA is given; TCRdb re-called the 5' RACE reads and lists each CDR3 protein once. In all, the sample yields roughly 26,000 distinct CDR3 sequences. Sequencing was performed on naive CXCR3- CD8+ T cells from blood. These receptors all stem from a human donor in good health. Some clones in this sample may be carry-over from other donors' samples. The CDR3 runs from the conserved cysteine through the conserved F or W.

j_gene: TRBJ1-1; v_gene: TRBV29-1; CDR3aa: CSVHGGTEAFF
j_gene: TRBJ2-7; v_gene: TRBV15; CDR3aa: CATSPQTGSAYEQYF
j_gene: TRBJ1-1; v_gene: TRBV5-1; CDR3aa: CASSLVGGRSEAFF
j_gene: TRBJ2-7; v_gene: TRBV2; CDR3aa: CASSAADRGYSYEQYF
j_gene: TRBJ1-6; v_gene: TRBV6-6; CDR3aa: CASSYYLRQASSYNSPLHF
j_gene: TRBJ2-7; v_gene: TRBV10-3; CDR3aa: CAISESVVRVSYEQYF
j_gene: TRBJ2-5; v_gene: TRBV7-9; CDR3aa: CASSSVTGETETQYF
j_gene: TRBJ2-5; v_gene: TRBV9; CDR3aa: CASSVGGQETQYF
j_gene: TRBJ2-7; v_gene: TRBV7-6; CDR3aa: CASSLRPGGDSYEQYF
j_gene: TRBJ1-1; v_gene: TRBV29-1; CDR3aa: CSAVPGQGVNTEAFF
j_gene: TRBJ2-7; v_gene: TRBV2; CDR3aa: CASSEDRTYEQYF
j_gene: TRBJ2-7; v_gene: TRBV4-2; CDR3aa: CASSQDLIDEQYF